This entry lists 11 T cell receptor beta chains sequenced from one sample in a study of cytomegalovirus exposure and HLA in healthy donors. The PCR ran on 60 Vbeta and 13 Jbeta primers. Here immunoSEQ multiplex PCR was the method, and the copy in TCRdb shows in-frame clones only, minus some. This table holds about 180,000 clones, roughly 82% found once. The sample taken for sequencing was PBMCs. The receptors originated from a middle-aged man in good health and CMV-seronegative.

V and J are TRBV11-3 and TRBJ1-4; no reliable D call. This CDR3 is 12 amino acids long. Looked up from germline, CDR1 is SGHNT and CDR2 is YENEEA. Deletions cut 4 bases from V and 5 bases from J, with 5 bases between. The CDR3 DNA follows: TGTGCCAGCAGCTCCGGGAATGAAAAACTGTTTTTT. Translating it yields CASSSGNEKLFF.

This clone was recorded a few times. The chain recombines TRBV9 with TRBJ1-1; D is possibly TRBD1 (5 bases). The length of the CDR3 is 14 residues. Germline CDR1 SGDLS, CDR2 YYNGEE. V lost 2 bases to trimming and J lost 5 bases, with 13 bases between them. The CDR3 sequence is CASSVQGGSTEAFF. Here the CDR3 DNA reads TGTGCCAGCAGCGTCCAGGGAGGGAGTACTGAAGCTTTCTTT.

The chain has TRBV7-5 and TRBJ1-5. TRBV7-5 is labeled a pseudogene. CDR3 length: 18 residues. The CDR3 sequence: CARSLAGGSGAGNQPQHF. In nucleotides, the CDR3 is TGTGCCAGAAGCTTAGCGGGAGGATCGGGGGCAGGAAATCAGCCCCAGCATTTT.

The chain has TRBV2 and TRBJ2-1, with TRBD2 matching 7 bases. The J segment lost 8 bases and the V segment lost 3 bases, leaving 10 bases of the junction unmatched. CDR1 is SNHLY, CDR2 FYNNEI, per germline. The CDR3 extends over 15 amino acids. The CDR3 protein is CASSEGGLGRDEQFF. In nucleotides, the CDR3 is TGTGCCAGCAGTGAGGGAGGGCTGGGCAGAGATGAGCAGTTCTTC.

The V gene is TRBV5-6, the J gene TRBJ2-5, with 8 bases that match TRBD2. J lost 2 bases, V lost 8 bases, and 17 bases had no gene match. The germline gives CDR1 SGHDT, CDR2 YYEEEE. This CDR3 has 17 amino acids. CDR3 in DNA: TGTGCCAGTGCCCCCCCGCCGATCAGCGGGGGACAAGAGACCCAGTACTTC. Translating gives CASAPPPISGGQETQYF.

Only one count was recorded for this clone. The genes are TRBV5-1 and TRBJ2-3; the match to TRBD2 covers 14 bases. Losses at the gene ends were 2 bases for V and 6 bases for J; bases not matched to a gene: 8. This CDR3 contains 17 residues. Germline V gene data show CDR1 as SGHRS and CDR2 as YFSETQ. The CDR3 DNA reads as TGCGCCAGCAGCTTAGGGACTAGCGGGGGAGGGGCCGATACGCAGTATTTT. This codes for CASSLGTSGGGADTQYF. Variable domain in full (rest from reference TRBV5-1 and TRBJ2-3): KAGVTQTPRYLIKTRGQQVTLSCSPISGHRSVSWYQQTPGQGLQFLFEYFSETQRNKGNFPGRFSGRQFSNSRSEMNVSTLELGDSALYLCASSLGTSGGGADTQYFGPGTRLTVL.

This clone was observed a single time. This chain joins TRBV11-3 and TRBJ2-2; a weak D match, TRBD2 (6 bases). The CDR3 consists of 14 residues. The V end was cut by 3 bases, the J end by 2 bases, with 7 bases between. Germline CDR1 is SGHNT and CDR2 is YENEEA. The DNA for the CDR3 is TGTGCCAGCAGCTTGGGACTTAACACCGGGGAGCTGTTTTTT. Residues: CASSLGLNTGELFF.

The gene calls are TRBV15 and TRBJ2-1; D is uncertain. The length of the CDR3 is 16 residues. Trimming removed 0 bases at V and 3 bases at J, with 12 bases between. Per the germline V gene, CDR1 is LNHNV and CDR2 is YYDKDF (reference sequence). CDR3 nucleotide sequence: TGTGCCACCAGCAGAGATCTCCGGCGGAACTACAATGAGCAGTTCTTC. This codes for CATSRDLRRNYNEQFF.

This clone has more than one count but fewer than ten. CDR3 residues: CASSFPRDRVRSEQYF. The CDR3 DNA follows: TGTGCCAGCAGTTTCCCCCGGGACAGGGTACGTAGCGAGCAGTACTTC. The V call is TRBV6-6, the J call TRBJ2-7; 9 positions agree with TRBD1. In germline, CDR1 is MNHNY, CDR2 SVGAGI (reference sequence). The CDR3 runs to 16 residues. V lost 4 bases, J lost 6 bases, and 13 bases stayed unmatched.

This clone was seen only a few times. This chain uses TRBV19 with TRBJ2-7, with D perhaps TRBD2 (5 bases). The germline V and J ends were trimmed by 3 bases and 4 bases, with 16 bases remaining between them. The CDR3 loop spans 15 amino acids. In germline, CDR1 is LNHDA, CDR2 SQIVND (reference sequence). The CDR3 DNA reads TGTGCCAGTAGTATTGGCAGCCTTCCGGGGTACGAGCAGTACTTC. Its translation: CASSIGSLPGYEQYF.

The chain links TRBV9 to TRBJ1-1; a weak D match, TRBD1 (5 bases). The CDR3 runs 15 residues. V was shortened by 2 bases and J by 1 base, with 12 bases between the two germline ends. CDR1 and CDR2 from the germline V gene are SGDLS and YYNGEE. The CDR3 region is CASSVVDSENTEAFF. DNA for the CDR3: TGTGCCAGCAGCGTGGTCGACAGCGAGAACACTGAAGCTTTCTTT.